This TCR beta chain was obtained from a study of T cell clones after liver transplantation. Whole-study results and caveats: Graft donor-reactive T cells possibly entered the graft instead of undergoing deletion.

Germline values: CDR1 SQVTM, CDR2 ANQGSEA. V lost 8 bases and J 2 bases, leaving 10 bases between the germline ends. This CDR3 is built from 12 residues. Worth noting for this clone: Its antigen is unidentified.

Some clones are missing from TCRdb's copy, which holds only in-frame ones; the method was immunoSEQ multiplex PCR. The repertoire has tens of thousands of clones, 60% to 80% of them found once; the top ten carry 8% to 10%. This TCR came from a human patient who received a liver transplant. The T cells may partly be graft donor cells. The specimen comprised CD4+ T cells from blood, sampled at the 22-month timepoint. The chain joins TRBV29-1 to TRBJ1-3, with D perhaps matching TRBD1 (6 bases). CDR3 residues: CSMRGAGNTIYF. For the CDR3, the DNA is TGCAGCATGAGGGGGGCTGGAAACACCATATATTTT.